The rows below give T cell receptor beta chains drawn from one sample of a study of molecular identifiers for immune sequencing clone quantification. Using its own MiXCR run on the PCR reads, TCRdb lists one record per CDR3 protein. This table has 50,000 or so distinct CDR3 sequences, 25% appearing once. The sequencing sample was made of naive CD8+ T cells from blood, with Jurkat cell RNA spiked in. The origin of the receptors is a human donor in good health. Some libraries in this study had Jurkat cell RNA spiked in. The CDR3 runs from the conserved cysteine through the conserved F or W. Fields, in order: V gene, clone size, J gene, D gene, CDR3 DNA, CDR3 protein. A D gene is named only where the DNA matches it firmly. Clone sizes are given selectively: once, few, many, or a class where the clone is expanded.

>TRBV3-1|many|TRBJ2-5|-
TGTGCCAGCAGCCAAGATTCGGCCCTCGGAGAGACCCAGTACTTC
CASSQDSALGETQYF
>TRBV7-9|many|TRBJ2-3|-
TGTGCCAGCAGCCCACCGGGACTTACTTTTTCAGATACGCAGTATTTT
CASSPPGLTFSDTQYF
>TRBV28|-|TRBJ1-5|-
TGTGCCAGCAGTTTACAAGTCCTAGACGTTATCAACAATCAGCCCCAGCATTTT
CASSLQVLDVINNQPQHF
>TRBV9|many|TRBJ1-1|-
TGTGCCAGCAGCGCAGGAGGGGGTACTGAAGCTTTCTTT
CASSAGGGTEAFF
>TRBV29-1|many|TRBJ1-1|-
TGCAGCGTTTTCGGGACGGCGATGAACACTGAAGCTTTCTTT
CSVFGTAMNTEAFF
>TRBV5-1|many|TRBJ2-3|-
TGCGCCAGCAGCTTGGGCCCAAGCACAGATACGCAGTATTTT
CASSLGPSTDTQYF
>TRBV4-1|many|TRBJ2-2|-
TGCGCCAGCAGCCAAGAAGAGAGGGAAGGAAACGGGGAGCTGTTTTTT
CASSQEEREGNGELFF
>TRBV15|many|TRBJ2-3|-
TGTGCCACCAGCAGACCTCCCGAGGGCACAGATACGCAGTATTTT
CATSRPPEGTDTQYF
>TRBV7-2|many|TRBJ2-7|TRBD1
TGTGCCAGCAGCTTTGGGACAGCGGTCTACGAGCAGTACTTC
CASSFGTAVYEQYF
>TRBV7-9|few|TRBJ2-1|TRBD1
TGTGCCAGCAGTCATCCACGAGACAGGGACTACAATGAGCAGTTCTTC
CASSHPRDRDYNEQFF
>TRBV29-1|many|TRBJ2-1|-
TGCAGCGTTGAGGGTAAACACCTCACCCCTGACAATGAGCAGTTCTTC
CSVEGKHLTPDNEQFF
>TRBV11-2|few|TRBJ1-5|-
TGTGCCAGCAGCTTAGCAGGGGAGGGACTCAATCAGCCCCAGCATTTT
CASSLAGEGLNQPQHF
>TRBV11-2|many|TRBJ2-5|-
TGTGCCAGCAGCTCTGAGACCCAGTACTTC
CASSSETQYF
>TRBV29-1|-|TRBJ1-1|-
TGCAGCGTAGCGCGGAGCACTGAAGCTTTCTTT
CSVARSTEAFF
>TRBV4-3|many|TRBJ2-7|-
TGCGCCAGCAGCCAAGATTTTCGGTACGAGCAGTACTTC
CASSQDFRYEQYF
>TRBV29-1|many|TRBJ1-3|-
TGCAGCGTTGGTGATGCGGGCTCTGGAAACACCATATATTTT
CSVGDAGSGNTIYF
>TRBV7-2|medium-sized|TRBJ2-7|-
TGTGCCAGCAGCCGATGGGGTAGCGAGCAGTACTTC
CASSRWGSEQYF
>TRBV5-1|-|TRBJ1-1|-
TGCGCCAGCCGCATCGGTGGCACTGAAGCTTTCTTT
CASRIGGTEAFF
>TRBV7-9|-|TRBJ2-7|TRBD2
TGTGCCAGCAGCAGGCGGACTAGCGGCTACGAGCAGTACTTC
CASSRRTSGYEQYF
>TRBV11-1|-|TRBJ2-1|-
TGTGCCAGCAGCCTTGGCGGGATTGGCTCCTACAATGAGCAGTTCTTC
CASSLGGIGSYNEQFF
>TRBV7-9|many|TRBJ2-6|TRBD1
TGTGCCAGCAGCTTAACTGGCGGGACAGGGGCCTCCTCTGGGGCCAACGTCCTGACTTTC
CASSLTGGTGASSGANVLTF
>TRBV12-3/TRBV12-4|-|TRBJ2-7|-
TGTGCCGGCACCTCGGGACGGGAAGCCTCCGAGCAGTACTTC
CAGTSGREASEQYF
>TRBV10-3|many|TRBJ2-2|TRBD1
TGTGCCATCAGTCGACAGGGGGCTCGCACCGGGGAGCTGTTTTTT
CAISRQGARTGELFF
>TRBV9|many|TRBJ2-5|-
TGTGCCAGCAGCGTATGGGTTGACAAATCGGAGACCCAGTACTTC
CASSVWVDKSETQYF
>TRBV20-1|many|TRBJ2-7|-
TGCAGTGCTACCGCTAGTTTCTCCTACGAGCAGTACTTC
CSATASFSYEQYF
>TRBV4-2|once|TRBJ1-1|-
TGTGCCAGCAGCCAAGGTGGCCCTGAAGCTCTCTTT
CASSQGGPEALF
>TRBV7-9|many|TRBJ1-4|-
TGTGCCAGCAGCTTAGAGGGGCACCGGAATGAAAAACTGTTTTTT
CASSLEGHRNEKLFF
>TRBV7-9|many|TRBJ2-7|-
TGTGCCAGCAGCCAAGACAGCTCCTACGAGCAGTACTTC
CASSQDSSYEQYF
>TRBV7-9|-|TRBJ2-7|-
TGTGCCAGCAGCTTCTCATACACCGAGGGCGAGCAGTACTTC
CASSFSYTEGEQYF
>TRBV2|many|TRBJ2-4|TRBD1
TGTGCCAGCAGTGGCGACAGGGACGATTCCAAAAACATTCAGTACTTC
CASSGDRDDSKNIQYF
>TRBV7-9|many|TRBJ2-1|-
TGTGCCAGCAGCGACAAGCCCCCAGGTTCCTACAATGAGCAGTTCTTC
CASSDKPPGSYNEQFF
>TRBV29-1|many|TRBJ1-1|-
TGCAGCGTTGATATGGGAATGAACACTGAAGCTTTCTTT
CSVDMGMNTEAFF
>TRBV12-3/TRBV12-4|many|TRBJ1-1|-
TGTGCCAGCAGTTTAGGCGAGGGCACTGAAGCTTTCTTT
CASSLGEGTEAFF
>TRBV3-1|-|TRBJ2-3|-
TGTGCCAGCAGCCAAGATCTGGGGTCGTTGGGAGAACAGGATACGCAGTATTTT
CASSQDLGSLGEQDTQYF
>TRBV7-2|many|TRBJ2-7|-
TGTGCCAGCAGCTTAGTGGGGCCAGTATGGTACGAGCAGTACTTC
CASSLVGPVWYEQYF
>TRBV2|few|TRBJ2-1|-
TGTGCCAGCAGTGAAGGCCGCGTAGGGTTTAATGAGCAGTTCTTC
CASSEGRVGFNEQFF
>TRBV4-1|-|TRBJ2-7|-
TGCGCCAGCAGCCCCAGCGGGTGGTCCTACGAGCAGTACTTC
CASSPSGWSYEQYF
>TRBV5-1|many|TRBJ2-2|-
TGCGCCAGCAGCTTGCGAGCAGGGAGCACCGGGGAGCTGTTTTTT
CASSLRAGSTGELFF
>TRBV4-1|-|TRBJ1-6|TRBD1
TGCGCCAGCAGCCAGTTACAGGGGGCGGATTATTCACCCCTCCACTTT
CASSQLQGADYSPLHF
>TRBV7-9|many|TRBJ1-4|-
TGTGCCAGCAGCGCACCTCCACAAAAAGACCAGGAAAAACTGTTTTTT
CASSAPPQKDQEKLFF
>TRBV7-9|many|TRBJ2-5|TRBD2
TGTGCCAGCAGCACTCACGTAGCGGGAGGGGAAGAGACCCAGTACTTC
CASSTHVAGGEETQYF
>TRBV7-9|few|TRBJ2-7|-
TGTGCCAGCAGCCCGGTTGGGGCAGGTCGGGGAAAGCTTCACGAGCAGTACTTC
CASSPVGAGRGKLHEQYF